Listed below are T cell receptor beta chains from one sample, sequenced in a study of blood T cell repertoires in COVID-19. The data were produced by immunoSEQ multiplex PCR, yet TCRdb's version contains in-frame clones alone and is incomplete. The sample consists of some 200,000 clones, 86% of them appearing once. Sequenced: PBMCs or T cells enriched from blood (not recorded which). These receptors all stem from a woman aged 40-49 years with acute COVID-19. Each CDR3 is given with its conserved first and last residue. The order of the fields is clone size, V gene, D gene, J gene, CDR3 DNA, CDR3 protein. D genes are given only for firm matches. Clone size is stated in some rows and not others, as once, few, many or a class when expanded.

.	TRBV4-1	TRBD2	TRBJ2-2	TGCGCCAGCAGCCACAAAAGGGAGGGGTGGACCGGGGAGCTGTTTTTT	CASSHKREGWTGELFF
.	TRBV12-5	TRBD1	TRBJ1-4	TGTGCTAGTGGCCAACTCAGGGGGCGCGATGAAAAACTGTTTTTT	CASGQLRGRDEKLFF
.	TRBV7-3	TRBD2	TRBJ2-1	TGTGCCAGCAGCGCACAACCAAGCGGGGGGGCTGGTGAGCAGTTCTTC	CASSAQPSGGAGEQFF
few	TRBV5-6	TRBD1	TRBJ1-6	TGTGCCAGCAGCCTACCGACAGGGGGCGAGGATTCACCCCTCCACTTT	CASSLPTGGEDSPLHF
.	TRBV7-9	.	TRBJ1-2	TGTGCCAGCCACCGTTCTCCGGGATATGGCTGCACCTTC	CASHRSPGYGCTF
.	TRBV5-1	.	TRBJ2-7	TGCGCCAGCAGCTTGTATCCCAGAACATACGAGCAGTACTTC	CASSLYPRTYEQYF
.	TRBV5-1	.	TRBJ1-4	TGCGCCAGCAGCATCTCGGACAGTGAAAAACTGTTTTTT	CASSISDSEKLFF
.	TRBV2	TRBD1	TRBJ1-3	TGTGCCAGCAGTGAGTTACAGGGGACAAGGAGCCCCATATATTTT	CASSELQGTRSPIYF
.	TRBV13	.	TRBJ1-2	TGTGCCAGCAGCTCCCTGGACAGCTATGGCTACACCTTC	CASSSLDSYGYTF
.	TRBV27	.	TRBJ1-1	TGTGCCAGCAGTTGGGGGGGCGGTTTTAGTACTGAAGCTTTCTTT	CASSWGGGFSTEAFF
few	TRBV7-2	.	TRBJ2-2	TGTGCCAGCATCCCGGACAGTTACACCGGGGAGCTGTTTTTT	CASIPDSYTGELFF
.	TRBV7-8	TRBD1	TRBJ2-1	TGTGCCAGCACCAAATTTGAGAAAAGGGGACAGGGGGCTTGGGAGCAGTTCTTC	CASTKFEKRGQGAWEQFF
.	TRBV9	.	TRBJ1-1	TGTGCCAGCAGCCTGAGGGAAATTGCTTCTGAAGCTTTCTTT	CASSLREIASEAFF
.	TRBV9	.	TRBJ1-1	TGTGCCAGCAGTCGCGGGGGGGCCGGAACCACTGAAGCTTTCTTT	CASSRGGAGTTEAFF
.	TRBV6-6	.	TRBJ1-2	TGTGCCAGTGAGGGATCCGGCTACACCTTC	CASEGSGYTF
.	TRBV9	.	TRBJ2-2	TGTGCCAGCAGTGGGACACACTCGGCCGGGGAGCTGTTTTTT	CASSGTHSAGELFF
.	TRBV5-4	.	TRBJ1-1	TGTGCCAGCAGCTTCCGGGGGACGAACACTGAAGCTTTCTTT	CASSFRGTNTEAFF
.	TRBV20-1	.	TRBJ1-2	TGCAGTGCTAGTTCTCTGAACTATGGCTACACCTTC	CSASSLNYGYTF
.	TRBV7-9	TRBD1	TRBJ1-2	TGTGCCAGCAGCCCACCGACAGGGGGAGGCTACACCTTC	CASSPPTGGGYTF
.	TRBV19	TRBD1	TRBJ1-2	TGTGCCAGTAGACTCCAGGGGGGCGGCTATGGCTACACCTTC	CASRLQGGGYGYTF
.	TRBV19	TRBD2	TRBJ2-5	TGTGCCAGTAGTATCCCAGCGGGGCCTCAAGAGACCCAGTACTTC	CASSIPAGPQETQYF
.	TRBV27	.	TRBJ1-1	TGTGCCAGCAGTTTAAAGCTGGGGGGCACTGAAGCTTTCTTT	CASSLKLGGTEAFF
.	TRBV10-3	.	TRBJ1-2	TGTGCCATCAGTGAGTCTTCCCCGGGGAGCTATGGCTACACCTTC	CAISESSPGSYGYTF
.	TRBV7-2	TRBD1	TRBJ2-3	TGTGCCAGCAGCTTCCGGGACAGGGCCACAGATACGCAGTATTTT	CASSFRDRATDTQYF
once	TRBV4-2	.	TRBJ1-1	TGTGCCAGCAGCCACCGAGATGTGAACACTGAAGCTTTCTTT	CASSHRDVNTEAFF
.	TRBV7-8	.	TRBJ1-5	TGTGCCAGCAGCTTGGGACACAATCAGCCCCAGCATTTT	CASSLGHNQPQHF
.	TRBV9	TRBD2	TRBJ2-1	TGTGCCAGCAGCGTAAGGGGGACTAGCGGGAACAATGAGCAGTTCTTC	CASSVRGTSGNNEQFF
.	TRBV6-5	.	TRBJ2-7	TGTGCCAGCCGGGGAGGTTACGAGCAGTACTTC	CASRGGYEQYF
.	TRBV20-1	TRBD1	TRBJ1-2	TGCAGTGCTCTGACAGGGGATGGCTACACCTTC	CSALTGDGYTF
.	TRBV19	TRBD1	TRBJ2-3	TGTGCCAGTAGTTGGACAGGGCCAGATACGCAGTATTTT	CASSWTGPDTQYF
.	TRBV2	TRBD1	TRBJ1-1	TGTGCCAGCAGACATCTAACGGGACAGCTAAACACTGAAGCTTTCTTT	CASRHLTGQLNTEAFF
.	TRBV9	.	TRBJ2-3	TGTGCCAGCAGCGACGATGGGCCCCTCACCACAGATACGCAGTATTTT	CASSDDGPLTTDTQYF
.	TRBV18	.	TRBJ1-1	TGTGCCAGCTCACCACCCGGGGGGGCGAACACTGAAGCTTTCTTT	CASSPPGGANTEAFF
.	TRBV5-4	.	TRBJ1-2	TGTGCCAGCAGCTTGGCAGGCAGCCATGGCTACACCTTC	CASSLAGSHGYTF
.	TRBV21-1	.	TRBJ2-7	TGTGCCAGCAGCAAAGCGAACCGGGACAGGGCCGTACGGGGGTCCTACGAGCAGTACTTC	CASSKANRDRAVRGSYEQYF
.	TRBV2	.	TRBJ2-5	TGTGCCAGCAGGAAGGGGGAGACCCAGTACTTC	CASRKGETQYF
.	TRBV11-2	TRBD1	TRBJ1-2	TGTGCCAGCAGCTTAAATCAGGGGGCCTATGGCTACACCTTC	CASSLNQGAYGYTF
.	TRBV4-2	TRBD2	TRBJ2-2	TGTGCCAGCAGTACACTAGCGGGGTTCACCGGGGAGCTGTTTTTT	CASSTLAGFTGELFF
.	TRBV6-2/TRBV6-3	TRBD2	TRBJ2-5	TGTGCCAGCAGTTACACCGCCGGGGGGGTAAGACGAGAGACCCAGTACTTC	CASSYTAGGVRRETQYF
few	TRBV4-3	TRBD1	TRBJ1-5	TGCGCCAGCAGCCAGGGGACAGAAAGCAATCAGCCCCAGCATTTT	CASSQGTESNQPQHF
.	TRBV20-1	.	TRBJ1-1	TGCAGTGCTGTTAGGAGCACTGAAGCTTTCTTT	CSAVRSTEAFF
.	TRBV7-2	.	TRBJ1-5	TGTGCCAGCAGCTTACAAGCAGGGTCCAATCAGCCCCAGCATTTT	CASSLQAGSNQPQHF
many	TRBV6-2/TRBV6-3	.	TRBJ1-5	TGTGCCAGCAGTTACGGGGAGGAAGGTCAGCCCCAGCATTTT	CASSYGEEGQPQHF
.	TRBV5-6	.	TRBJ1-4	TGTGCCAGCAGCTTGGCGGAGGTCAATAATGAAAAACTGTTTTTT	CASSLAEVNNEKLFF
.	TRBV7-2	.	TRBJ2-3	TGTGCCAGCAGCTTCGGTGGTCAGGGCAGAGATACGCAGTATTTT	CASSFGGQGRDTQYF
.	TRBV7-8	.	TRBJ1-5	TGTGCCAGCAGCTCGGAGTCGGGGAGAAATCAGCCCCAGCATTTT	CASSSESGRNQPQHF
.	TRBV9	TRBD1	TRBJ2-4	TGTGCCAGCAGCACAGGGGATTGGCTAGCCAAAAACATTCAGTACTTC	CASSTGDWLAKNIQYF
few	TRBV7-2	.	TRBJ1-5	TGTGCCAGCAGCCGCCCGGGTCCCAATCAGCCCCAGCATTTT	CASSRPGPNQPQHF
.	TRBV30	.	TRBJ1-1	TGTGCCTGGAGTTCACTTGGGGGGGTCCCGAACACTGAAGCTTTCTTT	CAWSSLGGVPNTEAFF
.	TRBV5-1	.	TRBJ2-6	TGCGCCAGCAGCGCCACAGGTTCTGGGGCCAACGTCCTGACTTTC	CASSATGSGANVLTF
once	TRBV7-9	.	TRBJ2-7	TGTGCCAGCAGCTTCCGCAGAGAAACGGGCGAGCAGTACTTC	CASSFRRETGEQYF
.	TRBV3-1/TRBV3-2	TRBD2	TRBJ2-2	TGTGCCAGCAGCACCCGGACTAGCGTGTACGGGGAGCTGTTTTTT	CASSTRTSVYGELFF
once	TRBV7-8	.	TRBJ2-7	TGTGCCAGCAGCTTAGTAACGGTAACCTACGAGCAGTACTTC	CASSLVTVTYEQYF
.	TRBV2	.	TRBJ1-2	TGTGCCAGCAGTTCGGGTGGTAACTATGGCTACACCTTC	CASSSGGNYGYTF
.	TRBV4-1	.	TRBJ1-2	TGCGCCAGCAGCCAAGGAGGGATCTATGGCTACACCTTC	CASSQGGIYGYTF
.	TRBV5-1	.	TRBJ2-2	TGCGCCAGCAGCTCGAACGGAGGGGCGAACACCGGGGAGCTGTTTTTT	CASSSNGGANTGELFF
.	TRBV4-1	.	TRBJ2-2	TGCGCCAGCAGCCAACTCCGGGAAAGTACCGGGGAGCTGTTTTTT	CASSQLRESTGELFF
.	TRBV7-9	.	TRBJ1-3	TGTGCCAGCAGCTTAGTCGACGGGGGGGACTCTGGAAACACCATATATTTT	CASSLVDGGDSGNTIYF
.	TRBV11-2	.	TRBJ2-1	TGTGCCAGCAGGGGGGGTCGACAGGGTCAGTACAATGAGCAGTTCTTC	CASRGGRQGQYNEQFF